These 26 T cell receptor beta chains originate from one sample sequenced in a study of PD-1 blockade in classical Hodgkin lymphoma. Noted time point: newly diagnosed, previously untreated cHL patient sample. TCRdb keeps only in-frame clones here, not all; method: immunoSEQ multiplex PCR. The sample has over 60,000 clones; about 93% are singletons. The sample was peripheral blood mononuclear cells (PBMCs). The receptor source for this set is a human donor with classical Hodgkin lymphoma.

This chain connects TRBV14 to TRBJ2-5; 7 bases agree with TRBD1. Unmatched junction bases numbered 7, after V lost 2 bases and J lost 4 bases. CDR3 size: 15 residues. CDR1 and CDR2 (germline): SGHDN, FVKESK. In DNA form, the CDR3 reads TGTGCCAGCAGCCAACCCGGACAGGACTTAGAGACCCAGTACTTC. Residues: CASSQPGQDLETQYF.

The chain joins TRBV21-1 to TRBJ2-2. TRBV21-1 is a listed pseudogene. The CDR3 runs 19 residues. Written as DNA, the CDR3 is TGTGCCAGCATCCAAGGGAAGGGCCCCCGTGCAACGAACACCGGGGAGCTGTTTTTT. Protein product: CASIQGKGPRATNTGELFF.

The genes are TRBV2 and TRBJ1-1, with D maybe TRBD1 (5 bases). The V gene lost 0 bases and the J gene lost 5 bases, with 13 bases spanning the gap. This CDR3 is 15 amino acids long. Germline-derived CDR1 and CDR2 are SNHLY and FYNNEI. CDR3 DNA: TGTGCCAGCAGTGAAGCGCTTCCGGGGGGGACTGAAGCTTTCTTT. It is translated as CASSEALPGGTEAFF.

The CDR3: CASSDLSGGYTF. The DNA for the CDR3 is TGTGCCAGCAGTGACCTATCGGGTGGCTACACCTTC. This chain links TRBV6-4 with TRBJ1-2; no definite D call. This CDR3 contains 12 residues. Trimming left V 2 bases short and J 7 bases short, with 8 bases between. Germline V lookup: CDR1 MRHNA, CDR2 SNTAGT.

This chain's CDR3 is CASSLTGTGMGNTIYF. The DNA of the CDR3 is TGTGCCAGCAGCTTAACCGGGACAGGGATGGGAAACACCATATATTTT. The chain couples TRBV5-6 to TRBJ1-3, with TRBD1 matching 9 bases. Germline CDR1 reads SGHDT; CDR2 reads YYEEEE. The CDR3 is made up of 16 amino acids. The V and J ends lost 2 bases and 4 bases, in that order; junction bases with no gene match: 7.

The chain couples TRBV19 to TRBJ2-3; 7 nucleotides line up with TRBD2. The V segment lost 1 base and the J segment 0 bases; nucleotides outside the gene matches: 4. CDR3 size: 16 residues. Germline assignment: CDR1 LNHDA and CDR2 SQIVND (reference sequence). Here the CDR3 DNA reads TGTGCCAGTAGTATAGCGGCTAGCGGTAGCACAGATACGCAGTATTTT. This codes for CASSIAASGSTDTQYF.

J is TRBJ2-1 and V is TRBV5-1; D call uncertain. Trimming shortened V by 4 bases and J by 5 bases, and 4 bases separated the two germline ends. Germline-derived CDR1 and CDR2 are SGHRS and YFSETQ. The CDR3 runs to 11 residues. This CDR3 is CASSRNNEQFF. The CDR3 DNA follows: TGCGCCAGCAGCCGCAACAATGAGCAGTTCTTC.

The genes are TRBV4-1 and TRBJ2-2; a weak D match, TRBD1 (5 bases). The ends were cut back, 8 bases at V and 5 bases at J, with 9 bases in the middle. Germline V gene sequence: CDR1 MGHRA, CDR2 YSYEKL. The CDR3 has 12 residues. The CDR3 DNA is TGCGCCAGCGGACCAGGGACCGGGGAGCTGTTTTTT. Encoded protein: CASGPGTGELFF.

V gene TRBV10-3 combines with J gene TRBJ2-2; D not certain. V was pared by 5 bases and J by 0 bases, with 19 bases between. CDR1 and CDR2 (germline): ENHRY, SYGVKD. CDR3 length equals 18 residues. The CDR3 sequence is CAISSDRSPIANTGELFF. The CDR3 DNA follows: TGTGCCATCAGTTCCGATCGCAGCCCCATCGCGAACACCGGGGAGCTGTTTTTT.

This clone appeared once. The chain couples TRBV28 to TRBJ2-7; D may be TRBD1 or TRBD2 (5 bases each). The CDR3 runs to 15 residues. Germline lookup yields CDR1 MDHEN and CDR2 SYDVKM. The V end was cut by 1 base, the J end by 6 bases, with 16 bases between. This CDR3 reads CASSLFGQGEIEQYF. CDR3 in DNA: TGTGCCAGCAGTTTATTCGGGCAGGGAGAGATCGAGCAGTACTTC.

The chain uses TRBV28 and TRBJ2-5; D remains ambiguous. Germline CDR1 MDHEN, CDR2 SYDVKM. This CDR3 is built from 11 residues. V shed 3 bases and J shed 5 bases, with 4 bases lying between them. The CDR3 loop is CASSFRETQYF. DNA of the CDR3: TGTGCCAGCAGTTTTAGGGAGACCCAGTACTTC. Full variable domain (missing parts from reference TRBV28 and TRBJ2-5): DVKVTQSSRYLVKRTGEKVFLECVQDMDHENMFWYRQDPGLGLRLIYFSYDVKMKEKGDIPEGYSVSREKKERFSLILESASTNQTSMYLCASSFRETQYFGPGTRLLVL.

The chain recombines TRBV7-2 with TRBJ2-1, with 11 bases fitting TRBD2. Germline CDR1 is SGHTA and CDR2 is FQGNSA. CDR3 length: 17 amino acids. V was pared by 5 bases and J by 4 bases, with 10 bases of the junction left unmatched. Here the CDR3 DNA reads TGTGCCAGCAGCATAGGATTGACTAGCGGGGCTTACAATGAGCAGTTCTTC. Protein product: CASSIGLTSGAYNEQFF.

The V and J genes are TRBV4-2 and TRBJ1-5, with D uncertain. V lost 3 bases, J lost 4 bases, and 16 bases lay in between. The CDR3 runs to 16 residues. The germline CDR1 and CDR2 sequences are LGHNA and YNFKEQ. The CDR3 sequence is CASSQADRIANQPQHF. The DNA of the CDR3 is TGTGCCAGCAGCCAGGCGGACCGAATAGCAAATCAGCCCCAGCATTTT.

The chain carries TRBV29-1 and TRBJ1-3; a possible D gene is TRBD1 (6 bases). The CDR3 runs to 14 residues. V was cut by 6 bases and J by 0 bases, with 12 bases left in between. Germline values: CDR1 SQVTM, CDR2 ANQGSEA. The CDR3 sequence: CSVGKDSSGNTIYF. As DNA, the CDR3 is TGCAGCGTCGGAAAGGACAGCTCTGGAAACACCATATATTTT.

The chain recombines TRBV7-7 with TRBJ2-3, with 8 bases that match TRBD2. V was clipped by 5 bases and J by 3 bases; unmatched bases: 7. CDR1 is SSHAT, CDR2 FNYEAQ, per germline (reference sequence). This CDR3 has 15 amino acids. The CDR3 sequence: CASSRDGTRTDTQYF. The CDR3 region has the DNA TGTGCCAGCAGCCGAGACGGGACTAGAACAGATACGCAGTATTTT.

This chain uses TRBV5-5 with TRBJ2-5, with D perhaps given as TRBD1 or TRBD2 (5 bases each). This CDR3 is built from 15 residues. Trimming stripped 4 bases from V and 0 bases from J, with 13 bases between. Germline values: CDR1 SGHKS, CDR2 YYEKEE (reference sequence). This chain's CDR3 is CASSPDWGYQETQYF. Here the CDR3 DNA reads TGTGCCAGCAGCCCGGACTGGGGGTACCAAGAGACCCAGTACTTC. The full variable domain, rest sourced from reference TRBV5-5 and TRBJ2-5, is DAGVTQSPTHLIKTRGQQVTLRCSPISGHKSVSWYQQVLGQGPQFIFQYYEKEERGRGNFPDRFSARQFPNYSSELNVNALLLGDSALYLCASSPDWGYQETQYFGPGTRLLVL.

The chain recombines TRBV10-1 with TRBJ2-4, with D maybe TRBD1 (6 bases). The V gene lost 6 bases and the J gene lost 7 bases, with 16 bases spanning the gap. The CDR3 is 14 amino acids. Germline loops: CDR1 WNHNN, CDR2 SYGVQD (reference sequence). The CDR3 protein is CASSLSRDTNIQYF. The CDR3 region has the DNA TGCGCCAGCAGCCTGAGCCGGGACACGAACATTCAGTACTTC.

J is TRBJ2-1 and V is TRBV18; D is unclear. This CDR3 is 13 amino acids long. Germline V gives CDR1 KGHSH, CDR2 LQKENI. V was trimmed by 5 bases and J by 10 bases, leaving 15 bases between them. CDR3 nucleotide sequence: TGTGCCAGCTCAGTCGGCTTGGCGGAAGAGCAGTTCTTC. As protein: CASSVGLAEEQFF.

The chain combines TRBV6-1 with TRBJ2-5; TRBD2 aligns across 7 bases. The V segment lost 3 bases and the J segment 2 bases; nucleotides outside the gene matches: 9. The germline CDR1 and CDR2 sequences are MNHNS and SASEGT. This CDR3 is 16 amino acids long. CDR3 sequence reads: CASSDPGGLLQETQYF. In DNA, the CDR3 is TGTGCCAGCAGTGACCCCGGGGGACTACTTCAAGAGACCCAGTACTTC.

The chain joins TRBV7-9 to TRBJ2-1; weak D call: TRBD2 (6 bases). V was pared by 3 bases and J by 10 bases, with 10 bases between. There are 12 residues in the CDR3. Germline V gene data show CDR1 as SEHNR and CDR2 as FQNEAQ (reference sequence). CDR3 coding DNA: TGTGCCAGCAGCTTGGTAGCGGTAGAGCAGTTCTTC. As protein: CASSLVAVEQFF.

This sequence joins TRBV6-5 and TRBJ1-4, with no clear D. CDR3 length: 14 residues. Trimming pared 5 bases from V and 8 bases from J, leaving 15 bases between. CDR1 is MNHEY, CDR2 SVGAGI, per germline. CDR3 DNA sequence: TGTGCCAGCAGTCCGGACCCGCTGGGGGAAAAACTGTTTTTT. This gives the protein CASSPDPLGEKLFF.

This chain uses TRBV19 with TRBJ1-1; 8 nucleotides match TRBD1. The CDR3 sequence is 16 residues long. Germline values: CDR1 LNHDA, CDR2 SQIVND (reference sequence). V shed 1 base and J 3 bases; nucleotides not matched to a gene: 7. In DNA form, the CDR3 reads TGTGCCAGTAGTATAGCGGGACAGGTACCGTACACTGAAGCTTTCTTT. It codes for CASSIAGQVPYTEAFF.

In this sample, this clone turned up a few times. J is TRBJ2-5 and V is TRBV7-7; 12 bases align to TRBD1. This CDR3 contains 16 residues. Germline CDR1 SSHAT, CDR2 FNYEAQ (reference sequence). Trimming at V came to 7 bases and at J to 5 bases, leaving 11 bases not matched to a gene. CDR3 in amino acids: CASTPGTGGMLETQYF. The CDR3 DNA follows: TGTGCCAGCACTCCCGGGACAGGGGGCATGTTGGAGACCCAGTACTTC. The full variable domain, its missing parts supplied by reference TRBV7-7 and TRBJ2-5, is GAGVSQSPRYKVTKRGQDVTLRCDPISSHATLYWYQQALGQGPEFLTYFNYEAQPDKSGLPSDRFSAERPEGSISTLTIQRTEQRDSAMYRCASTPGTGGMLETQYFGPGTRLLVL.

The J gene is TRBJ1-4, the V gene TRBV6-6, with D hard to call. With 7 bases removed from V and 3 bases from J, the gap between germline ends came to 3 bases. CDR3 length: 11 residues. The germline gives CDR1 MNHNY, CDR2 SVGAGI (reference sequence). The CDR3 region is CASKSNEKLFF. CDR3 DNA: TGTGCCAGCAAATCTAATGAAAAACTGTTTTTT.

The chain couples TRBV15 to TRBJ2-7; no reliable D call. This CDR3 is built from 14 residues. Per the germline V gene, CDR1 is LNHNV and CDR2 is YYDKDF (reference sequence). V shed 0 bases and J shed 3 bases, with 9 bases lying between them. In nucleotides, the CDR3 is TGTGCCACCAGCAGAGAATGGGGTGGCTACGAGCAGTACTTC. Amino acids: CATSREWGGYEQYF.

This chain connects TRBV5-1 to TRBJ2-1, with TRBD2 matching 10 bases. The V gene end was trimmed by 1 base and the J gene end by 7 bases; junction bases not matched to a gene: 5. The CDR3 is 15 residues long. The germline V gene encodes CDR1 SGHRS and CDR2 YFSETQ. CDR3 coding DNA: TGCGCCAGCAGCTTGACAGCGGGGGGGCCTAATGAGCAGTTCTTC. Translating it yields CASSLTAGGPNEQFF.